This T cell receptor beta chain was identified in a study of beta chain features in type 1 diabetes (dated by TCRdb to the late 2010s). About the full investigation: Mean age, gender distribution, total cell number and subset yield were not different between patients and healthy donors. Naive and central memory subsets were obtained from all 30 or so donors, but regulatory and stem cell-like memory subsets were isolated from only 8 patients and 8 healthy donors. The study compared TCRB repertoires of sorted circulating CD4+ T cell subsets between recently diagnosed type 1 diabetes patients and matched healthy donors. A total of some 110 million sorted cells were examined across all samples, and a strong correlation was observed between cell number per subset and RNA yield. What the work shows at the level of the full study, not this receptor alone: In all four CD4+ subsets, TCRB CDR3 length was moderately but significantly shorter in type 1 diabetes patients. Patients with type 1 diabetes made fewer insertions and deleted more nucleotides at VDJ recombination sites, implying thymic rearrangement abnormalities. Naive, central memory and regulatory TCRB repertoires appeared to be more alike among patients than among healthy donors. Sequencing cDNA rather than genomic DNA could over-represent highly expressing activated cells, although activation and CD3 levels did not differ between groups. HLA sub-analyses involved small numbers of individuals, so any influence of HLA type on TCRB rearrangement remained unresolved. PCR might favor shorter templates, but patient and control samples were amplified and corrected together, so any skew would affect both groups equally.

Remarks on this clone: This receptor's antigen is unknown. The sample holds no much larger clone one base away, and base qualities are not on file.

The High Capacity cDNA Reverse Transcription Kit was used to reverse transcribe all of the isolated RNA, meaning that expressed TCRB transcripts were what got sequenced. Naive, central memory and regulatory T cell samples underwent deep immunoSEQ sequencing, averaging roughly 3.3 million total reads per sample. Sorted cells were lysed in RLT buffer, and RNA was extracted using DNase-treated RNeasy Micro or Mini kits according to cell number. To prevent cross-contamination, every cell subset was processed on its own, while patient and healthy donor samples were processed together. TCRB sequences were amplified from cDNA with the immunoSEQ multiplex PCR, producing 87-bp fragments spanning the CDR3 region. Amplicons were sequenced on the Illumina HiSeq platform. Per the authors' processing: Synthetic template baselines were used to correct PCR bias computationally, reads within Hamming distance 2 were collapsed, and singletons that could not be merged were discarded. By aligning reads against IMGT, V, D and J genes, CDR3 length, and insertions or deletions at six rearrangement sites were assigned. Within each subset, clonotype counts were normalized to sorted cell number, and only after that were true diversity and Gini coefficients computed with the tcR R package. The overlap coefficient, calculated on TCRB nucleotide sequences, was used to measure repertoire sharing. Out-of-frame TCRB sequences from naive cells were analyzed to stand in for the pre-selection repertoire. As stored in TCRdb, this immuneACCESS dataset retains in-frame rearrangements with V and J assigned. A fraction of the clones does not appear; measured against another copy, unresolved V genes explain less than half of the discrepancy, and the remainder lacks a known reason. The DNA gave D and trimming, while V, J and clone size come from that table. Within this sample are hundreds of thousands of clones, with approximately 10% of them counted one time only. Over 0.015% of the sample lies in the top ten.

From each donor, a single peripheral blood sample of 100 to 150 mL on average was drawn into heparinised tubes. Naive, central memory, regulatory and stem cell-like memory CD4+ T cells were sorted on a BD FACSAria II using a panel including CD45RO, CCR7, CD25, CD127, CD95 and CD27. Purity was above 98% for every sorted population. PBMCs were separated immediately by Lymphoprep density gradient centrifugation and were stained directly, without being cultured. So that batch effects would be minimized, each experiment stained and sorted samples in pairs, pairing one healthy donor with one patient. The germline V gene supplies CDR1 SGHRS and CDR2 YFSETQ. Trimming accounts for 1 base at V and 4 bases at J, while the number of junction bases matched to no gene is 8. From the cysteine up to the phenylalanine, the CDR3 has a length of 16 residues. Just CDR3 DNA is preserved here, 48 bases in frame from base 1.

This TCR was sampled from a woman between 25 and 40 years old in good health. The sample taken for sequencing was naive CD4+ T cells from blood. The cell subset or site label here, explained by the study, means: true naive CD4+ T cells. Recombination joined TRBV5-1 with TRBJ2-3, with TRBD1 identical over 8 junction bases. CDR3 loop: CASSLPLTGVPDTQYF. Read as DNA, the sequence is TGCGCCAGCAGCTTGCCATTGACAGGGGTCCCAGATACGCAGTATTTT.